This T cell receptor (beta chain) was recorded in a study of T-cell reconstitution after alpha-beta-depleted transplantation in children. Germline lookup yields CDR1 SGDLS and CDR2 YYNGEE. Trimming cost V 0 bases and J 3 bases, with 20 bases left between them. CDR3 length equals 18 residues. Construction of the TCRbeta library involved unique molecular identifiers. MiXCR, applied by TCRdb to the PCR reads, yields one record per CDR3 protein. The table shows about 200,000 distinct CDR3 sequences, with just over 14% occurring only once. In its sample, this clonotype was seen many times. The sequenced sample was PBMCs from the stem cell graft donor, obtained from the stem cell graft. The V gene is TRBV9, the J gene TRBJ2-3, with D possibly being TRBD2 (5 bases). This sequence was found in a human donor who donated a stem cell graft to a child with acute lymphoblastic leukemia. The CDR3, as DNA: TGTGCCAGCAGCGTAGCTACGGCTAGCCCCCGGTGGACAGATACGCAGTATTTT. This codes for CASSVATASPRWTDTQYF. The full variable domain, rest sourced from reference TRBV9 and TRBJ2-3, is DSGVTQTPKHLITATGQRVTLRCSPRSGDLSVYWYQQSLDQGLQFLIQYYNGEERAKGNILERFSAQQFPDLHSELNLSSLELGDSALYFCASSVATASPRWTDTQYFGPGTRLTVL.